This T cell receptor (beta chain) was recovered during a study of T cell responses to AZD1222 COVID-19 vaccine. Sequencing used immunoSEQ multiplex PCR; TCRdb keeps in-frame clones, though not all of them. This table holds about 140,000 clones, about 90% found once. About this clone: What it binds is unknown.

Study-level findings and limits: When two AZD1222 doses had been given, Spike-specific TCR breadth and depth rose. Most donors were white British and more were female, and clonal diversity was possibly underestimated.

V lost 0 bases to trimming and J lost 0 bases, with 6 bases between them. Germline CDR1 is LGHNA and CDR2 is YSLEER. The CDR3 has 15 amino acids. V usage is TRBV4-3 and J usage is TRBJ1-5, with D unresolved. The origin of this receptor is an adult who received the AZD1222 COVID-19 vaccine. Sequencing used peripheral blood, obtained 28 days after the second AZD1222 dose. The CDR3 sequence is CASSQEAFSNQPQHF. For the CDR3, the DNA is TGCGCCAGCAGCCAAGAGGCATTTAGCAATCAGCCCCAGCATTTT.